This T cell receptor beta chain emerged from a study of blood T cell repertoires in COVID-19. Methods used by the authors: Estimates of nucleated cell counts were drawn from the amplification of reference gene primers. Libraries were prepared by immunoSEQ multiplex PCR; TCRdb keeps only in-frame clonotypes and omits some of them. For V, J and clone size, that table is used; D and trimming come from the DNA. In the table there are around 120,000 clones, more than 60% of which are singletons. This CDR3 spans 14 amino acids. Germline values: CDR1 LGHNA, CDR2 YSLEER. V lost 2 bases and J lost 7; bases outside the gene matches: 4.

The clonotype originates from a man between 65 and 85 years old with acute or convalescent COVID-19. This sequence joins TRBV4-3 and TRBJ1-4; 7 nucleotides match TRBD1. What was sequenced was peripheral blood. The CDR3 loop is CASSQFNRGEKLFF. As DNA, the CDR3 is TGCGCCAGCAGCCAATTCAACAGGGGTGAAAAACTGTTTTTT.